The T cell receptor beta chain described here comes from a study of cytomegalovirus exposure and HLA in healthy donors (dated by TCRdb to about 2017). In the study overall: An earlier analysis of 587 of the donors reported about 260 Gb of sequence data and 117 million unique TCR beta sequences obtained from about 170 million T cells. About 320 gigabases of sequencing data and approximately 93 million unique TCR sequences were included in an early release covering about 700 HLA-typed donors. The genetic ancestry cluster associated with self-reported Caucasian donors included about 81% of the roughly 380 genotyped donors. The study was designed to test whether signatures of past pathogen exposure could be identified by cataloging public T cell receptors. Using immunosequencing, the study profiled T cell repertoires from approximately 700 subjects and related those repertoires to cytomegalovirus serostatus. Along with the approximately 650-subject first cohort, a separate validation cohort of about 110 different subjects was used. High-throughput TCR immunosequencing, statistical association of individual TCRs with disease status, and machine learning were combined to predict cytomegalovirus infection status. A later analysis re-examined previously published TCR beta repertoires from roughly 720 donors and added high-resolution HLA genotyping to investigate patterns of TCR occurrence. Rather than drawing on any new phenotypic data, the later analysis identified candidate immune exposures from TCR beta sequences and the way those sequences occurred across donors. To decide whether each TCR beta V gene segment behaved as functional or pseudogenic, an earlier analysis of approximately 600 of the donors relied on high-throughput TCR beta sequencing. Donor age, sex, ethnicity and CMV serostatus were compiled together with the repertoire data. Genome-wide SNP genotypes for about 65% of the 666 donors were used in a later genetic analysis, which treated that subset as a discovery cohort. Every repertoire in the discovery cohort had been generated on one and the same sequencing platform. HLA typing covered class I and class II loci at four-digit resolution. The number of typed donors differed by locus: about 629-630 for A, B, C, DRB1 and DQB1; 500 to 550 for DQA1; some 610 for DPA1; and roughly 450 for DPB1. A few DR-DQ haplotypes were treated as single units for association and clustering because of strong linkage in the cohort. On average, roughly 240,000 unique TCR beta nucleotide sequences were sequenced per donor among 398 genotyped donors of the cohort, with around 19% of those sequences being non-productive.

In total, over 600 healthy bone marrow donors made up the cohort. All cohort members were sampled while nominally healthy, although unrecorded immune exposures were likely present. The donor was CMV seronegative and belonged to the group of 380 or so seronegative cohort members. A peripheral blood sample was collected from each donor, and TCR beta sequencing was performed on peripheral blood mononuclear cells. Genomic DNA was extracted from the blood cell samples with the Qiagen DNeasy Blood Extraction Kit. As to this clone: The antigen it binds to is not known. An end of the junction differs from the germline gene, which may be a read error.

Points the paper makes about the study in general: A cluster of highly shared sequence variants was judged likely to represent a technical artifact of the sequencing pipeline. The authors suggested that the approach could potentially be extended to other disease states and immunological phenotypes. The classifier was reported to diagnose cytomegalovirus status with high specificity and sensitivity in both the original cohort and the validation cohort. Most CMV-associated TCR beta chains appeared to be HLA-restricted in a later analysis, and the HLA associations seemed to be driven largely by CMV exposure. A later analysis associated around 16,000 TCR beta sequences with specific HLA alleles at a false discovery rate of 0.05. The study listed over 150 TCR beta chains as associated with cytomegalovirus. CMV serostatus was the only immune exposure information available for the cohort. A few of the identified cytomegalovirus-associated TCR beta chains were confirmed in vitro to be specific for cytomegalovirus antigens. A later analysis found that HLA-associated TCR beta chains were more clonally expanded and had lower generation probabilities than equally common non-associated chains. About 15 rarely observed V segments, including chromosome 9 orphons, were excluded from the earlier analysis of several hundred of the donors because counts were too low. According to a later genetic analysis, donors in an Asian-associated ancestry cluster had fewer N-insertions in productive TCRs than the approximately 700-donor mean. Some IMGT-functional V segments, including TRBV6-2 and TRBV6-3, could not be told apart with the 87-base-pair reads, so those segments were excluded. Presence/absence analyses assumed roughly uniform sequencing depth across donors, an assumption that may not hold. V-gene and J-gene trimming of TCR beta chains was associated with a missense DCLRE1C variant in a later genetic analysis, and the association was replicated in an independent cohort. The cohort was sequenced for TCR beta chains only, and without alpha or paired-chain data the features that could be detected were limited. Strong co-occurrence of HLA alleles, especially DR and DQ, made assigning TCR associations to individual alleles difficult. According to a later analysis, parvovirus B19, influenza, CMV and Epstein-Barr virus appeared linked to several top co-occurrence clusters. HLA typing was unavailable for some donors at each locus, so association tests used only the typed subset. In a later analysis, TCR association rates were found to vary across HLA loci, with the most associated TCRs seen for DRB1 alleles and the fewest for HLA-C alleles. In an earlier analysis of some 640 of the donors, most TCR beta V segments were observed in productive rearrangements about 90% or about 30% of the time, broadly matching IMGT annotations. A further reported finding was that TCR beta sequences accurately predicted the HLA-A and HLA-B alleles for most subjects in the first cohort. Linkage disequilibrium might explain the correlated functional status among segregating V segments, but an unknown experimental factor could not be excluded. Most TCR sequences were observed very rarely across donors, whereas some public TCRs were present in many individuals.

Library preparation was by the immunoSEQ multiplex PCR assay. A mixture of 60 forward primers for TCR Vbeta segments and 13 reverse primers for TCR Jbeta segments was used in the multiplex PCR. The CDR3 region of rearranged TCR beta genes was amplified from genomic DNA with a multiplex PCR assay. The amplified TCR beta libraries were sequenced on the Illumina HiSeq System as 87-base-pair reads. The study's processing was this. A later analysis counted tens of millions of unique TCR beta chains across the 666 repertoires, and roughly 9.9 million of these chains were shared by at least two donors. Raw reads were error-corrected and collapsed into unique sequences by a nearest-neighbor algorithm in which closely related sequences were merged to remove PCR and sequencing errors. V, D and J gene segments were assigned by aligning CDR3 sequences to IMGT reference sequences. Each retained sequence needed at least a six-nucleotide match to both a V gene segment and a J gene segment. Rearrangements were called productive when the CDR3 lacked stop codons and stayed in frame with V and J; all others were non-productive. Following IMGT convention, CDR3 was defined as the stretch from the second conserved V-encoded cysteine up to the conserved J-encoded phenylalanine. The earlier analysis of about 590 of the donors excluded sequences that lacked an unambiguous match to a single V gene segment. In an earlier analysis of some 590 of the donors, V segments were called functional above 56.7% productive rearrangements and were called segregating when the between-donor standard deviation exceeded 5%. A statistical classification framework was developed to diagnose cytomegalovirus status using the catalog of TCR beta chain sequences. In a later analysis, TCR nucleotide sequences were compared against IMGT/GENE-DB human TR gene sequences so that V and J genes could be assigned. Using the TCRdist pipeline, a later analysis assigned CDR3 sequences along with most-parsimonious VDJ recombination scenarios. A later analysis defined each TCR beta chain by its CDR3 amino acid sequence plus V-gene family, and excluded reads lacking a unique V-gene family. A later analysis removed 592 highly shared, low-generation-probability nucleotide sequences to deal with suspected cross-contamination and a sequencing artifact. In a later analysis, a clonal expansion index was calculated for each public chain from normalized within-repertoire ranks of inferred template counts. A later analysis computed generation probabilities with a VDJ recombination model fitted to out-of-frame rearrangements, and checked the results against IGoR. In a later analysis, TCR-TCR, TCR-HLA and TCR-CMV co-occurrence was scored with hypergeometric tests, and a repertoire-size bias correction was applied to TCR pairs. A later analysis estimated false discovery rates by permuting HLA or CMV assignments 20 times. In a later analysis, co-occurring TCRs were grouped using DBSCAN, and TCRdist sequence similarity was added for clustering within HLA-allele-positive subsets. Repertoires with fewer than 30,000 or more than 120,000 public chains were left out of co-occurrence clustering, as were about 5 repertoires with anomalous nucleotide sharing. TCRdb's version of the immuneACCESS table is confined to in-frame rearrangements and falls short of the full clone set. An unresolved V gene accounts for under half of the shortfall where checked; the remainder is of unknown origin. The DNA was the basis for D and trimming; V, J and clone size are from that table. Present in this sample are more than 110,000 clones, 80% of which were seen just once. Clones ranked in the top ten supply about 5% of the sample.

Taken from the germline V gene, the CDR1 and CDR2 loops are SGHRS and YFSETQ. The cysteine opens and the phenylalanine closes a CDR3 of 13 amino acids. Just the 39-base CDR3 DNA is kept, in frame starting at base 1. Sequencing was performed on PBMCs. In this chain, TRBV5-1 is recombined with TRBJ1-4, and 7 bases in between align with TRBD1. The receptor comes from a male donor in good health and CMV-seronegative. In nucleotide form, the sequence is TGCGCCAGCAGCGAGACAGGGAATGCAAAACTGTTTTTT. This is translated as CASSETGNAKLFF.